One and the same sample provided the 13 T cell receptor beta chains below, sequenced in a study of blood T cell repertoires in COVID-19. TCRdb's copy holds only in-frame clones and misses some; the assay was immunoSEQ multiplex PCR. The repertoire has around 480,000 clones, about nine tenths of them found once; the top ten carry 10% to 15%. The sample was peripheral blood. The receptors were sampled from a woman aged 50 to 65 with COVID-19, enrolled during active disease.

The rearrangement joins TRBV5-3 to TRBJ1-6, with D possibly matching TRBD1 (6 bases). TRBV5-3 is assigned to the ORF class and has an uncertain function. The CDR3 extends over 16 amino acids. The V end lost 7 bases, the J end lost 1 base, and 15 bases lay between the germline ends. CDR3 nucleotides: TGTGCCAGAGACCAATCCAGGGGATCCTATAATTCACCCCTCCACTTT. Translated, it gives CARDQSRGSYNSPLHF.

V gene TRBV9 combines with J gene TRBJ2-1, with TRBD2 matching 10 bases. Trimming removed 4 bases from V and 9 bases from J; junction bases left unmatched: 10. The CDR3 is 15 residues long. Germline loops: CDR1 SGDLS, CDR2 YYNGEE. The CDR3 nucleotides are TGTGCCAGCAGCCCCCGGAGTAGCGGGGGGATTGAGCAGTTCTTC. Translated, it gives CASSPRSSGGIEQFF.

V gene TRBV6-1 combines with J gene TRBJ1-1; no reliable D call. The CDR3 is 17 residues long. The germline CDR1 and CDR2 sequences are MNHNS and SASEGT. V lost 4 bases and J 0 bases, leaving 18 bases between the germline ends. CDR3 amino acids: CASSGVLGKQMNTEAFF. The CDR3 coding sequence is TGTGCCAGCAGTGGGGTTTTGGGCAAACAAATGAACACTGAAGCTTTCTTT.

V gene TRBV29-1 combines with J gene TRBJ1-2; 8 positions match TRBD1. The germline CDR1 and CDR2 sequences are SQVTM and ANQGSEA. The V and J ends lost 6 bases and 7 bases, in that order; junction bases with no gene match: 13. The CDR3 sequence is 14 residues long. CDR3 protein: CSVAPGGELSGYTF. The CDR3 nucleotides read TGCAGCGTCGCTCCAGGGGGCGAACTCTCTGGCTACACCTTC.

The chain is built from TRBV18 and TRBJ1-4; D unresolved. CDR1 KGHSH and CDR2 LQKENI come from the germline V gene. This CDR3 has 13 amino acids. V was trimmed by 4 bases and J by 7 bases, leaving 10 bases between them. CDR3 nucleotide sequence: TGTGCCAGCTCACTTGGACTTGCTGAAAAACTGTTTTTT. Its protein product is CASSLGLAEKLFF.

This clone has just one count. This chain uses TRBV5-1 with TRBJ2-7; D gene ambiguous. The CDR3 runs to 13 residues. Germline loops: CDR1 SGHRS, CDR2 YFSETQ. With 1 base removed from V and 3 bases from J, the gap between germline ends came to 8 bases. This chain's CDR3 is CASSLSGLYEQYF. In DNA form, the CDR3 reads TGCGCCAGCAGCTTGTCAGGCCTCTACGAGCAGTACTTC.

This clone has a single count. CDR3 protein: CASSRGEYEQYF. The CDR3 DNA reads TGTGCCAGCAGCCGGGGGGAGTATGAGCAGTACTTC. The chain employs TRBV3-1 (or the pseudogene TRBV3-2) and TRBJ2-7, with a weak D call TRBD2 (6 bases). The germline gives CDR1 LGHDT, CDR2 YNNKEL (reference sequence). This CDR3 region has 12 residues. Trimming left V 4 bases short and J 7 bases short, with 11 bases between.

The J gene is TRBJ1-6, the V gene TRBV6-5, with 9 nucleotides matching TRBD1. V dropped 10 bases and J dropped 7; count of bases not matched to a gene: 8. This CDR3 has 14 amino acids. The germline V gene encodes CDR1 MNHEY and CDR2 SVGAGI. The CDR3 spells CATGRDRANSPLHF. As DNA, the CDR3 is TGTGCCACCGGACGGGACAGGGCCAATTCACCCCTCCACTTT.

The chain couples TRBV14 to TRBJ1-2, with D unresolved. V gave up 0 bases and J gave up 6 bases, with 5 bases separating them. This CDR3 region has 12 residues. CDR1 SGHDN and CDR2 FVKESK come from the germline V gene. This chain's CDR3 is CASSQDSNGYTF. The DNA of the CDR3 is TGTGCCAGCAGCCAAGATAGTAATGGCTACACCTTC.

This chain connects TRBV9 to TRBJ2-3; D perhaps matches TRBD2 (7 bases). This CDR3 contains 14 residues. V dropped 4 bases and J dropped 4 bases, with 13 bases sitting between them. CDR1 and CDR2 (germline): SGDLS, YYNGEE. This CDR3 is CASSLGGGPDTQYF. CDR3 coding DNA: TGTGCCAGCAGCCTGGGAGGGGGACCAGATACGCAGTATTTT.

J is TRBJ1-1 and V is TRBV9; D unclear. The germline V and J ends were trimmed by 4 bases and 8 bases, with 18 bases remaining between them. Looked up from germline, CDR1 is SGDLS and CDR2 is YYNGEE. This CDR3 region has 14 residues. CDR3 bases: TGTGCCAGCAGCACGCGGAGAACCGACGGCGAAGCTTTCTTT. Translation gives CASSTRRTDGEAFF.

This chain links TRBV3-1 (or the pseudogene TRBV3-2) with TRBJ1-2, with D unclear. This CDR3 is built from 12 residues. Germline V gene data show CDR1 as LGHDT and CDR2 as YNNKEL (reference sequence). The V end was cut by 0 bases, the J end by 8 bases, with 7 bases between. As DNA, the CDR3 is TGTGCCAGCAGCCAAGATATCGGGGGCTACACCTTC. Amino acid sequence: CASSQDIGGYTF.

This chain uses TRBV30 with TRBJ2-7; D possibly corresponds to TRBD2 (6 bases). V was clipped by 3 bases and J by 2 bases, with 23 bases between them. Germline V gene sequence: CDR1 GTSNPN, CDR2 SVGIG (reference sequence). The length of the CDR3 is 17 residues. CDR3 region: CAWSPLNIAAITYEQYF. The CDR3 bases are TGTGCCTGGAGCCCCTTAAACATAGCGGCGATTACCTACGAGCAGTACTTC.